Presented here are 11 T cell receptor beta chains from one specimen sequenced in a study of cytomegalovirus exposure and HLA in healthy donors. TCRdb's copy holds only in-frame clones and misses some; the assay was immunoSEQ multiplex PCR. The sample has approximately 180,000 clones, roughly 86% seen once. Sequenced material: PBMCs. The receptors come from a man younger than 30 in good health and CMV-seropositive.

This chain links TRBV7-3 with TRBJ2-3; 15 bases align to TRBD2. CDR1 is SGHTA and CDR2 is FQGTGA in the germline V gene. V lost 5 bases, J lost 6 bases, and 3 bases stayed unmatched. The CDR3 loop spans 15 amino acids. DNA of the CDR3: TGTGCCAGCAGCCCCGGGACTAGCGGGAGGGATACGCAGTATTTT. It is translated as CASSPGTSGRDTQYF.

V usage is TRBV5-1 and J usage is TRBJ1-2; TRBD1 agrees at 8 bases. J gave up 8 bases and V 3 bases, and 6 bases lay outside the gene matches. Germline CDR1 reads SGHRS; CDR2 reads YFSETQ. CDR3 length equals 13 residues. DNA of the CDR3: TGCGCCAGCAGCTGGGGGGACAGGTCAGGCTACACCTTC. Translated, it gives CASSWGDRSGYTF.

V gene TRBV7-9 combines with J gene TRBJ2-7; D is undetermined. V was clipped by 1 base and J by 3 bases, with 10 bases between them. The germline gives CDR1 SEHNR, CDR2 FQNEAQ (reference sequence). The CDR3 loop spans 14 amino acids. CDR3 in amino acids: CASSLGPGFYEQYF. In nucleotides, the CDR3 is TGTGCCAGCAGCTTAGGCCCGGGTTTCTACGAGCAGTACTTC.

The table lists this clone with a count of one. V gene TRBV27 combines with J gene TRBJ1-5; TRBD1 might be the D (5 bases). The V gene's germline CDR1 is MNHEY and CDR2 SMNVEV (reference sequence). V was shortened by 2 bases and J by 5 bases, with 7 bases between the two germline ends. The CDR3 has 13 amino acids. The CDR3 protein is CASSLGGDQPQHF. DNA for the CDR3: TGTGCCAGCAGTTTAGGGGGGGATCAGCCCCAGCATTTT.

The chain is built from TRBV11-2 and TRBJ2-1, with 8 positions matching TRBD2. Per the germline V gene, CDR1 is SGHAT and CDR2 is FQNNGV. Losses at the gene ends were 0 bases for V and 3 bases for J; bases not matched to a gene: 1. The CDR3 extends over 15 amino acids. In DNA form, the CDR3 reads TGTGCCAGCAGCTTAGAGCGGGGGGACTACAATGAGCAGTTCTTC. Residues: CASSLERGDYNEQFF. The full variable domain, with the rest looked up from reference TRBV11-2 and TRBJ2-1, is EAGVAQSPRYKIIEKRQSVAFWCNPISGHATLYWYQQILGQGPKLLIQFQNNGVVDDSQLPKDRFSAERLKGVDSTLKIQPAKLEDSAVYLCASSLERGDYNEQFFGPGTRLTVL.

This chain joins TRBV6-1 and TRBJ1-1; no definite D call. CDR1 and CDR2 (germline): MNHNS, SASEGT. The CDR3 has 14 residues. Deletions cut 6 bases from V and 4 bases from J, with 15 bases between. The CDR3 sequence: CASRLTTAGTEAFF. The CDR3 DNA reads TGTGCCAGCAGATTAACTACGGCGGGCACTGAAGCTTTCTTT.

The chain recombines TRBV28 with TRBJ2-3; D possibly corresponds to TRBD2 (6 bases). The germline V gene encodes CDR1 MDHEN and CDR2 SYDVKM. The CDR3 is made up of 17 amino acids. V was trimmed by 3 bases and J by 0 bases, leaving 16 bases between them. The CDR3 sequence is CASSFPGLPTSTDTQYF. In nucleotides, the CDR3 is TGTGCCAGCAGTTTCCCGGGACTCCCGACGAGCACAGATACGCAGTATTTT.

The chain combines TRBV6-1 with TRBJ2-5, with D possibly being TRBD2 (5 bases). Trimming took off 4 bases at V and 7 bases at J, with 10 bases between the two ends. Germline lookup yields CDR1 MNHNS and CDR2 SASEGT. The CDR3 contains 12 residues. The CDR3 sequence: CASSAGKGTQYF. In nucleotides, the CDR3 is TGTGCCAGCAGTGCGGGAAAGGGGACCCAGTACTTC.

The chain is built from TRBV7-3 and TRBJ1-1, with D unresolved. The CDR3 covers 15 residues. Germline V gene sequence: CDR1 SGHTA, CDR2 FQGTGA. V gave up 1 base and J gave up 7 bases, with 16 bases separating them. The CDR3 sequence is CASSLIGAGSGEAFF. Written as DNA, the CDR3 is TGTGCCAGCAGCTTAATCGGTGCGGGTTCGGGTGAAGCTTTCTTT.

This rearrangement joins TRBV30 to TRBJ1-1; no definite D call. CDR3 length: 13 amino acids. V was pared by 7 bases and J by 7 bases, with 19 bases between. Germline CDR1 and CDR2: GTSNPN and SVGIG (reference sequence). The DNA of the CDR3 is TGTGCCTTACGGCCGGGTAGCTTGAGTGAAGCTTTCTTT. Amino acid sequence: CALRPGSLSEAFF.

The J gene is TRBJ2-3, the V gene TRBV25-1; 8 nucleotides match TRBD2. Germline loops: CDR1 MGHDK, CDR2 SYGVNS. This CDR3 is built from 14 residues. Losses at the gene ends were 7 bases for V and 5 bases for J; bases not matched to a gene: 8. As DNA, the CDR3 is TGTGCCAGCACGGAGACTAGCGCGGGAGATACGCAGTATTTT. This gives the protein CASTETSAGDTQYF. Filled out from reference TRBV25-1 and TRBJ2-3, the complete variable domain reads EADIYQTPRYLVIGTGKKITLECSQTMGHDKMYWYQQDPGMELHLIHYSYGVNSTEKGDLSSESTVSRIRTEHFPLTLESARPSHTSQYLCASTETSAGDTQYFGPGTRLTVL.